The 9 T cell receptor beta chains reported below all come from one sample, sequenced in a study of identical twins. From the 5' RACE reads, TCRdb called clonotypes with MiXCR, one entry per CDR3 protein. This table holds a few hundred thousand distinct CDR3 sequences, about 8.9% found once. The same specimen was also included in a second study, on yellow fever vaccine responses in identical twins.

The specimen was memory (CD45RO+) T cells sorted from blood. The receptors derive from a woman aged 18-35 years in good health.

This clonotype was seen repeatedly, ten times or more. The J gene is TRBJ2-3, the V gene TRBV14; TRBD2 matches 8 bases. The trim removed 2 bases at V and 6 bases at J, leaving 4 bases unmatched. Germline V gene sequence: CDR1 SGHDN, CDR2 FVKESK. The CDR3 has 14 amino acids. CDR3 DNA sequence: TGTGCCAGCAGCCAACTCGGGGGGGCCGATACGCAGTATTTT. Its protein is CASSQLGGADTQYF.

This clonotype has a handful of counts. V gene TRBV29-1 combines with J gene TRBJ2-3; no clear D. Trimming removed 4 bases from V and 0 bases from J, with 14 bases in between. This CDR3 comprises 15 residues. Germline loops: CDR1 SQVTM, CDR2 ANQGSEA. The CDR3 nucleotides read TGCAGCGTTGCAGACACGACTTCTAGCACAGATACGCAGTATTTT. Its protein product is CSVADTTSSTDTQYF.

This clonotype was detected only a few times. The chain carries TRBV5-1 and TRBJ2-1; D may be TRBD1 (5 bases). V lost 2 bases, J lost 7 bases, and 7 bases lay in between. The CDR3 extends over 12 amino acids. Looked up from germline, CDR1 is SGHRS and CDR2 is YFSETQ. For the CDR3, the DNA is TGCGCCAGCAGCTTCGACAGAAATGAGCAGTTCTTC. It translates to CASSFDRNEQFF. Using reference TRBV5-1 and TRBJ2-1 for the parts outside the CDR3, the full variable domain is KAGVTQTPRYLIKTRGQQVTLSCSPISGHRSVSWYQQTPGQGLQFLFEYFSETQRNKGNFPGRFSGRQFSNSRSEMNVSTLELGDSALYLCASSFDRNEQFFGPGTRLTVL.

The chain combines TRBV9 with TRBJ1-3; possibly TRBD1 for D (5 bases). This CDR3 is built from 15 residues. The germline V and J ends were trimmed by 4 bases and 3 bases, with 14 bases remaining between them. Per the germline V gene, CDR1 is SGDLS and CDR2 is YYNGEE. CDR3: CASSPGTVGGNTIYF. In nucleotides, the CDR3 is TGTGCCAGCAGCCCTGGGACCGTCGGTGGAAACACCATATATTTT.

This clonotype turned up a few times. The chain has TRBV10-2 and TRBJ2-2; maybe TRBD1 (6 bases). V lost 9 bases and J 0 bases, leaving 11 bases between the germline ends. In germline, CDR1 is WSHSY, CDR2 SAAADI. This CDR3 contains 14 residues. The CDR3: CARKGHTNTGELFF. The CDR3 DNA follows: TGCGCCAGAAAGGGACATACGAACACCGGGGAGCTGTTTTTT.

This clonotype was seen only a few times. The chain combines TRBV6-5 with TRBJ2-1; TRBD2 matches 13 bases. The V gene end was trimmed by 2 bases and the J gene end by 5 bases; junction bases not matched to a gene: 3. The CDR3 is made up of 16 amino acids. Germline CDR1 is MNHEY and CDR2 is SVGAGI. The CDR3 sequence: CASSYATSGRDNEQFF. The CDR3 DNA reads as TGTGCCAGCAGTTACGCCACTAGCGGGAGGGACAATGAGCAGTTCTTC.

This clonotype showed up many times. The V call is TRBV2, the J call TRBJ2-3; D is unresolved. There are 13 residues in the CDR3. The germline CDR1 and CDR2 sequences are SNHLY and FYNNEI. Trimming removed 6 bases at V and 6 bases at J, with 13 bases between. The CDR3 coding sequence is TGTGCCAGCAGCCGGCCCCTAGGGGATACGCAGTATTTT. Its protein product is CASSRPLGDTQYF.

This clonotype occurred many times. The genes are TRBV6-4 and TRBJ2-2; D tentatively reads TRBD1 or TRBD2 (5 bases each). The germline gives CDR1 MRHNA, CDR2 SNTAGT. There are 14 residues in the CDR3. V was pared by 10 bases and J by 3 bases, with 15 bases between. DNA of the CDR3: TGTGCCACCCGACCAGGGCGGGACACCGGGGAGCTGTTTTTT. Encoded protein: CATRPGRDTGELFF.

This clonotype showed up just a few times. This chain uses TRBV20-1 with TRBJ2-7; the D gene is possibly TRBD2 (5 bases). CDR1 is DFQATT, CDR2 SNEGSKA, per germline (reference sequence). The CDR3 is 15 residues long. The V and J ends lost 6 bases and 7 bases respectively, with 25 bases between them. CDR3 in DNA: TGCAGTGCGAACCCCACCGGGATTACTGTCGGGGAGCAGTACTTC. Its protein product is CSANPTGITVGEQYF.